Given below is one T cell receptor (beta chain) in context. One end of the junction fails to match germline, which may point to a read error. Per the original methods: Reference gene primer amplification in the assay estimated nucleated cell counts. TCRdb keeps only in-frame clones here, not all; method: immunoSEQ multiplex PCR. That table furnishes V, J and clone size, whereas the DNA furnished D and trimming. The table shows about 100,000 clones, with approximately 79% occurring only once. CDR3 length equals 16 residues. Germline values: CDR1 SGHRS, CDR2 YFSETQ. The data belong to a study of blood T cell repertoires in COVID-19. Study as a whole: Specimens from acute and convalescent COVID-19 originated in the United States, Italy and Spain. In each case, the material was cDNA or gDNA derived from T cells, B-cell-depleted T cells, or PBMCs.

The V gene is TRBV5-1, the J gene TRBJ2-1; 8 nucleotides line up with TRBD2. The sequenced material came from peripheral blood. The receptor comes from a woman of 80 years or more with active or convalescent COVID-19. CDR3 DNA sequence: TGTGCCAGCAGCTTATCCAGCGGGAGCTCCTACAATGAGCAGTTCTTC. It translates to CASSLSSGSSYNEQFF.